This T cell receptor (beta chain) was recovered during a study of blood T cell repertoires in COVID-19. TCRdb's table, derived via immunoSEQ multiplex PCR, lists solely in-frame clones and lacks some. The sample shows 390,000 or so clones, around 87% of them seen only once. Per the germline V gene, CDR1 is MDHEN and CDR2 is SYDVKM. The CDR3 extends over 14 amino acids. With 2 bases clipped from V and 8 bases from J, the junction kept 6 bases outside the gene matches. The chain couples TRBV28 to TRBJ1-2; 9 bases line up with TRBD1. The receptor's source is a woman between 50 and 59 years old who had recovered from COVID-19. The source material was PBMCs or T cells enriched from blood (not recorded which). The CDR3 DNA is TGTGCCAGCAGTTTAACGGACAGGGGCGGGGGCTACACCTTC. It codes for CASSLTDRGGGYTF.